These T cell receptor beta chains were read from a single sample in a study of identifying expanded T cells in peripheral blood. Sequenced by immunoSEQ multiplex PCR; TCRdb stores in-frame clones only, minus some. Of tens of thousands of clones detected, 70% to 90% appear once; the ten largest clones hold 4% to 5.5%. The sequenced sample consisted of blood. The receptors here all came from a person aged 18 to 70 in good health. CDR3s include the opening cysteine and the closing phenylalanine or tryptophan. Fields, in order: clone size, D gene, J gene, V gene, CDR3 protein, CDR3 DNA. A D gene is named only where the DNA matches it firmly. The size entry is marked missing in some rows and otherwise reads once, few, many or a size class.

- | - | TRBJ2-5 | TRBV6-1 | CASSDFQDSNWETQYF | TGTGCCAGCAGTGACTTCCAGGACAGTAATTGGGAGACCCAGTACTTC
few | TRBD1 | TRBJ1-5 | TRBV9 | CASSSGTGSGNQPQHF | TGTGCCAGCAGCTCCGGGACAGGGAGTGGCAATCAGCCCCAGCATTTT
- | - | TRBJ1-2 | TRBV7-2 | CASSSLGLYGYTF | TGTGCCAGCAGCTCCCTGGGACTATATGGCTACACCTTC
- | - | TRBJ1-2 | TRBV6-5 | CASSATGTGNYGYTF | TGTGCCAGCAGTGCTACCGGGACGGGAAACTATGGCTACACCTTC
once | - | TRBJ1-1 | TRBV2 | CASKNEVGTEAFF | TGTGCCAGCAAAAATGAAGTTGGCACTGAAGCTTTCTTT
- | - | TRBJ2-7 | TRBV6-1 | CASSETTVYYEQYF | TGTGCCAGCAGTGAAACCACGGTGTACTACGAGCAGTACTTC
- | - | TRBJ2-3 | TRBV11-3 | CASSFLGGTDTQYF | TGTGCCAGCAGCTTTCTAGGGGGAACAGATACGCAGTATTTT
- | - | TRBJ2-3 | TRBV30 | CAWSGELSTDTQYF | TGTGCCTGGAGTGGGGAGCTAAGCACAGATACGCAGTATTTT
- | TRBD2 | TRBJ2-5 | TRBV7-3 | CASSFRAGGRETQYF | TGTGCCAGCAGCTTCAGAGCGGGGGGGCGGGAGACCCAGTACTTC
- | - | TRBJ2-3 | TRBV9 | CASSPDGDTQYF | TGTGCCAGCAGCCCGGACGGAGATACGCAGTATTTT
- | TRBD1 | TRBJ1-4 | TRBV5-5 | CASSPDRGGEKLFF | TGTGCCAGCAGCCCGGACAGGGGTGGGGAAAAACTGTTTTTT
- | TRBD1 | TRBJ2-1 | TRBV7-2 | CASSLAGRQGNEQFF | TGTGCCAGCAGCCTCGCGGGTCGACAGGGCAATGAGCAGTTCTTC
- | - | TRBJ1-2 | TRBV5-1 | CASSLAGGADGYTF | TGCGCCAGCAGCTTGGCGGGGGGGGCGGATGGCTACACCTTC
- | - | TRBJ2-7 | TRBV29-1 | CSVVLQVEGTYEQYF | TGCAGCGTTGTGTTACAGGTCGAGGGCACCTACGAGCAGTACTTC
- | TRBD1 | TRBJ1-6 | TRBV19 | CASGTGRDYNSPLHF | TGTGCCAGCGGGACAGGGAGAGACTATAATTCACCCCTCCACTTT
- | - | TRBJ2-3 | TRBV5-6 | CASSLSVAKDADTQYF | TGTGCCAGCAGCTTATCGGTAGCGAAGGATGCAGATACGCAGTATTTT
- | - | TRBJ1-5 | TRBV18 | CASSPWDFGQPQHF | TGTGCCAGCTCACCATGGGATTTCGGTCAGCCCCAGCATTTT
- | - | TRBJ2-7 | TRBV5-6 | CASSSRGRSIYEQYF | TGTGCCAGCAGCTCCAGGGGACGGTCCATCTACGAGCAGTACTTC
- | - | TRBJ2-3 | TRBV10-3 | CAISEPRGTQYF | TGTGCCATCAGTGAGCCGAGAGGTACGCAGTATTTT
- | - | TRBJ1-1 | TRBV19 | CASSIRAGSTEAFF | TGTGCCAGTAGTATAAGGGCAGGGTCAACTGAAGCTTTCTTT
- | - | TRBJ2-7 | TRBV9 | CASSQTGSANYEQYF | TGTGCCAGCAGCCAAACGGGTAGTGCCAACTACGAGCAGTACTTC
- | - | TRBJ2-5 | TRBV6-1 | CASSEEGLGETQYF | TGTGCCAGCAGTGAAGAGGGCCTCGGAGAGACCCAGTACTTC
- | - | TRBJ1-2 | TRBV6-6 | CASSYSYNNYGYTF | TGTGCCAGCAGTTACTCGTACAATAACTATGGCTACACCTTC
- | TRBD2 | TRBJ2-6 | TRBV4-1 | CASSHWGTSGANVLTF | TGCGCCAGCAGCCATTGGGGGACTAGCGGGGCCAACGTCCTGACTTTC
- | - | TRBJ1-1 | TRBV2 | CASSRVRRDTEAFF | TGTGCCAGCAGCAGGGTTCGCCGCGACACTGAAGCTTTCTTT
- | TRBD1 | TRBJ1-1 | TRBV18 | CASSNQEQGVNTEAFF | TGTGCCAGCTCAAACCAAGAACAGGGGGTGAACACTGAAGCTTTCTTT
- | TRBD1 | TRBJ1-2 | TRBV7-9 | CASSATTGDYGYTF | TGTGCCAGCAGCGCCACCACAGGGGACTATGGCTACACCTTC
- | - | TRBJ2-1 | TRBV5-1 | CASSLAGISDEQFF | TGCGCCAGCAGCTTGGCCGGGATTTCGGATGAGCAGTTCTTC
- | - | TRBJ1-3 | TRBV5-1 | CATREFLSGNTIYF | TGCGCCACCCGGGAGTTTCTCTCTGGAAACACCATATATTTT
- | - | TRBJ2-7 | TRBV18 | CASSPPLPLGDEQYF | TGTGCCAGCTCACCCCCTCTCCCCCTAGGGGACGAGCAGTACTTC
- | - | TRBJ2-5 | TRBV2 | CASSEWGQIQYQETQYF | TGTGCCAGCAGTGAATGGGGTCAGATCCAGTACCAAGAGACCCAGTACTTC
- | - | TRBJ1-6 | TRBV12-5 | CASGLGYQPLHF | TGTGCTAGTGGTTTGGGGTATCAACCCCTCCACTTT
- | TRBD1 | TRBJ2-7 | TRBV2 | CASSHRDRRPEQYF | TGTGCCAGCAGTCACCGGGACAGACGACCCGAGCAGTACTTC
many | - | TRBJ1-3 | TRBV7-2 | CASSFRPVVSGNTIYF | TGTGCCAGCAGCTTTAGGCCGGTAGTTTCTGGAAACACCATATATTTT
- | TRBD1 | TRBJ1-2 | TRBV19 | CASSAAGGDYGYTF | TGTGCCAGTAGTGCGGCAGGGGGCGACTATGGCTACACCTTC
few | - | TRBJ1-5 | TRBV7-2 | CASSLGAGPIKPQHF | TGTGCCAGCAGCTTAGGCGCCGGGCCAATTAAACCCCAGCATTTT
once | - | TRBJ2-3 | TRBV19 | CASSTRTGASTDTQYF | TGTGCCAGTAGTACACGGACGGGCGCTAGCACAGATACGCAGTATTTT
- | - | TRBJ2-7 | TRBV19 | CASSIQWAYEQYF | TGTGCCAGTAGTATCCAATGGGCCTACGAGCAGTACTTC
- | - | TRBJ2-3 | TRBV5-1 | CASSLELASTDTQYF | TGCGCCAGCAGCTTGGAGCTGGCCAGCACAGATACGCAGTATTTT
- | - | TRBJ1-5 | TRBV19 | CASRLGLHQPQHF | TGTGCCAGTAGACTGGGCCTCCATCAGCCCCAGCATTTT
- | - | TRBJ2-3 | TRBV7-2 | CASSVKNSGSADTQYF | TGTGCCAGCAGCGTAAAAAATAGCGGCTCAGCAGATACGCAGTATTTT
- | TRBD2 | TRBJ2-1 | TRBV7-2 | CASSLRLAGRSSYNEQFF | TGTGCCAGCAGCTTAAGACTAGCGGGGAGGAGCTCCTACAATGAGCAGTTCTTC
- | TRBD1 | TRBJ2-7 | TRBV15 | CATSNTQGMGEQYF | TGTGCCACCAGCAACACACAGGGGATGGGCGAGCAGTACTTC
- | TRBD1 | TRBJ1-5 | TRBV5-5 | CASSLGDPGQGKKKNQPQHF | TGTGCCAGCAGCTTGGGGGATCCGGGACAGGGGAAGAAGAAGAATCAGCCCCAGCATTTT
few | - | TRBJ2-7 | TRBV7-9 | CASRPLGGLRQYF | TGTGCCAGCAGACCCCTCGGGGGTTTGCGGCAGTACTTC
- | - | TRBJ2-3 | TRBV5-4 | CASSQQGATDTQYF | TGTGCCAGCAGCCAACAGGGAGCCACAGATACGCAGTATTTT
- | - | TRBJ2-3 | TRBV30 | CACKPGFWVTDTQYF | TGTGCCTGCAAGCCAGGGTTTTGGGTCACAGATACGCAGTATTTT
- | - | TRBJ2-7 | TRBV7-9 | CASSLAVGVSGEQYF | TGTGCCAGCAGCTTGGCGGTGGGGGTCTCCGGCGAGCAGTACTTC
few | TRBD1 | TRBJ1-6 | TRBV27 | CATKGTVGGSPLHF | TGTGCCACTAAGGGGACAGTGGGGGGTTCACCCCTCCACTTT
- | TRBD1 | TRBJ1-4 | TRBV18 | CASSRRQGWDEKLFF | TGTGCCAGCTCACGAAGACAGGGGTGGGATGAAAAACTGTTTTTT
once | - | TRBJ1-3 | TRBV18 | CASSPREGNTIYF | TGTGCCAGCTCACCTCGGGAAGGAAACACCATATATTTT
- | - | TRBJ1-2 | TRBV4-1 | CASSQDSWAGNGGYTF | TGCGCCAGCAGCCAAGATTCGTGGGCAGGGAATGGTGGCTACACCTTC
few | - | TRBJ1-1 | TRBV6-1 | CASIPILRNTEAFF | TGTGCCAGCATCCCAATCTTACGAAACACTGAAGCTTTCTTT
- | - | TRBJ1-1 | TRBV5-4 | CASSLATNTEAFF | TGTGCCAGCAGCTTGGCCACGAACACTGAAGCTTTCTTT
- | - | TRBJ2-7 | TRBV6-1 | CATTAPGTSSWEQYF | TGTGCCACTACTGCGCCCGGGACCTCATCTTGGGAGCAGTACTTC
- | - | TRBJ2-1 | TRBV30 | CAWSRSNEQFF | TGTGCCTGGAGTAGGAGCAATGAGCAGTTCTTC
- | - | TRBJ2-2 | TRBV5-1 | CASSQRKNTGELFF | TGCGCCAGCAGCCAGCGAAAGAACACCGGGGAGCTGTTTTTT
- | - | TRBJ1-1 | TRBV6-6 | CASAATSNTEAFF | TGTGCCAGCGCGGCCACATCGAACACTGAAGCTTTCTTT
- | TRBD1 | TRBJ1-2 | TRBV11-3 | CASSPGRGPYGYTF | TGTGCCAGCAGCCCGGGCAGGGGGCCTTATGGCTACACCTTC